These T cell receptor beta chains were read from a single sample in a study of shared clonotypes between healthy human individuals. Data came from immunoSEQ multiplex PCR; TCRdb stores just in-frame clones and leaves some out. This sample has about 2.2 million clones, with 93% found just once. The specimen sequenced was naive CD8+ T cells from PBMCs. All receptors come from a young man in good health. Some clones in this sample may be carry-over from other donors' samples. Both conserved end residues are part of each CDR3. D genes are given only for firm matches. Expanded clones get a size class; other rows say once, few or many, or leave the size out.

clone_size	v_call	d_call	j_call	cdr3_aa	cdr3_nt
NA	TRBV14	NA	TRBJ2-7	CASSQRGTPYEQYF	TGTGCCAGCAGCCAACGGGGCACCCCCTACGAGCAGTACTTC
NA	TRBV5-1	NA	TRBJ2-2	CASSLAHLAGGPGELFF	TGCGCCAGCAGCTTGGCCCACTTGGCAGGGGGGCCCGGGGAGCTGTTTTTT
NA	TRBV19	NA	TRBJ2-7	CASSPDRSGYEQYF	TGTGCCAGTAGCCCAGACAGGTCGGGATACGAGCAGTACTTC
once	TRBV6-1	NA	TRBJ1-1	CASSGLRDWTEAFF	TGTGCCAGCAGCGGCCTCAGGGATTGGACTGAAGCTTTCTTT
NA	TRBV6-5	TRBD2	TRBJ2-5	CASSSSSGQETQYF	TGTGCCAGCAGTTCCTCTAGCGGCCAAGAGACCCAGTACTTC
NA	TRBV28	NA	TRBJ2-6	CASSPLRGAGANVLTF	TGTGCCAGCAGTCCGCTGAGGGGCGCTGGGGCCAACGTCCTGACTTTC
NA	TRBV4-1	TRBD2	TRBJ2-1	CASSRRLAEYNEQFF	TGCGCCAGCAGCCGCCGACTAGCGGAATACAATGAGCAGTTCTTC
NA	TRBV27	NA	TRBJ1-1	CASSFSPGFWDAFF	TGTGCCAGCAGTTTTTCCCCGGGCTTTTGGGACGCTTTCTTT
NA	TRBV28	NA	TRBJ2-6	CASSLGVLHSGANVLTF	TGTGCCAGCAGTTTAGGAGTTTTACATTCTGGGGCCAACGTCCTGACTTTC
once	TRBV7-9	NA	TRBJ1-1	CASSLNRLNTEAFF	TGTGCCAGCAGCTTAAACAGATTGAACACTGAAGCTTTCTTT
NA	TRBV27	TRBD1	TRBJ2-7	CASRLTGTGRQEQYF	TGTGCCAGCAGGTTAACCGGGACAGGGCGTCAGGAGCAGTACTTC
NA	TRBV27	TRBD1	TRBJ2-7	CASSIGQVPYEQYF	TGTGCCAGCAGTATCGGACAGGTACCCTACGAGCAGTACTTC
once	TRBV11-2	TRBD2	TRBJ2-2	CASSLETSGRAGELFF	TGTGCCAGCAGCTTAGAGACTAGCGGGAGGGCCGGGGAGCTGTTTTTT
once	TRBV7-9	NA	TRBJ1-3	CASSFGPRDSGNTIYF	TGTGCCAGCAGCTTTGGACCGAGGGACTCTGGAAACACCATATATTTT
NA	TRBV7-9	NA	TRBJ1-1	CASSVTLPNTEAFF	TGTGCCAGCAGTGTTACTCTTCCGAACACTGAAGCTTTCTTT
NA	TRBV6-5	TRBD2	TRBJ2-7	CASSPSGSLYEQYF	TGTGCCAGCAGCCCTAGCGGGAGCCTCTACGAGCAGTACTTC
NA	TRBV30	NA	TRBJ1-2	CAWSVGPREFYGYTF	TGTGCCTGGAGTGTTGGCCCCCGAGAATTCTATGGCTACACCTTC
NA	TRBV20-1	NA	TRBJ2-5	CSASNPPLDF	TGCAGTGCTAGTAATCCCCCCCTAGACTTC
NA	TRBV28	TRBD1	TRBJ1-3	CASSSGQGWGNTIYF	TGTGCCAGCAGTTCGGGACAGGGGTGGGGAAACACCATATATTTT
NA	TRBV5-4	TRBD1	TRBJ2-7	CASSLLGTGDEQYF	TGTGCCAGCAGCTTGCTCGGGACAGGAGACGAGCAGTACTTC
NA	TRBV27	NA	TRBJ2-7	CASSWDTASSYEQYF	TGTGCCAGCAGTTGGGACACTGCGAGCTCCTACGAGCAGTACTTC
NA	TRBV15	TRBD2	TRBJ2-7	CATSRGGDEQYF	TGTGCCACCAGCAGGGGAGGGGACGAGCAGTACTTC
NA	TRBV6-5	NA	TRBJ2-5	CASSTDWPPQETQYF	TGTGCCAGCAGTACCGACTGGCCCCCCCAAGAGACCCAGTACTTC
NA	TRBV7-9	NA	TRBJ2-7	CASSSMVGVFYEQYF	TGTGCCAGCAGCTCCATGGTTGGGGTTTTTTACGAGCAGTACTTC
NA	TRBV4-1	NA	TRBJ1-4	CASSQGGGNKEKLFF	TGCGCCAGCAGCCAGGGAGGCGGGAACAAAGAAAAACTGTTTTTT
NA	TRBV7-9	NA	TRBJ1-6	CASSPAGNSPLHF	TGTGCCAGCAGCCCTGCTGGTAATTCACCCCTCCACTTT
NA	TRBV4-1	NA	TRBJ1-3	CASAVGSGNTIYF	TGCGCCTCAGCGGTGGGCTCTGGAAACACCATATATTTT
NA	TRBV10-3	TRBD1	TRBJ1-1	CALPDREGPEAFF	TGTGCCCTCCCGGACAGGGAGGGGCCTGAAGCTTTCTTT
NA	TRBV28	NA	TRBJ1-2	CASSFPSFTEFYGYTF	TGTGCCAGCAGTTTCCCCTCCTTCACAGAATTCTATGGCTACACCTTC
NA	TRBV5-4	NA	TRBJ2-7	CASSPLLAPYEQYF	TGTGCCAGCAGCCCCCTGCTAGCGCCCTACGAGCAGTACTTC
NA	TRBV7-2	NA	TRBJ2-5	CASSLGRVVGETQYF	TGTGCCAGCAGCCTAGGCCGAGTGGTCGGAGAGACCCAGTACTTC
NA	TRBV5-6	NA	TRBJ2-7	CASSLVGDEQYF	TGTGCCAGCAGCTTGGTGGGGGACGAGCAGTACTTC
NA	TRBV27	NA	TRBJ1-5	CASSLASGGNQPQHF	TGTGCCAGCAGTTTGGCATCCGGAGGGAATCAGCCCCAGCATTTT
NA	TRBV19	NA	TRBJ2-1	CAGHRWDNEQFF	TGTGCCGGGCACCGGTGGGACAATGAGCAGTTCTTC
NA	TRBV5-1	NA	TRBJ2-7	CASSPWRAAPKGEQYF	TGCGCCAGCAGCCCCTGGAGGGCGGCCCCTAAGGGGGAGCAGTACTTC
NA	TRBV5-3	NA	TRBJ2-7	CARSLFTDRRDEQYF	TGTGCCAGAAGCTTGTTCACGGACCGTCGTGACGAGCAGTACTTC
NA	TRBV12-5	NA	TRBJ1-1	CASGLQLGGAPNTEAFF	TGTGCTAGTGGTTTGCAGCTAGGAGGGGCCCCTAACACTGAAGCTTTCTTT
NA	TRBV5-5	TRBD2	TRBJ2-3	CASSSTSGRGPDTQYF	TGTGCCAGCAGCTCGACTAGCGGGAGAGGTCCCGATACGCAGTATTTT
NA	TRBV30	NA	TRBJ2-2	CAWTPGVFGGELFF	TGTGCCTGGACCCCTGGGGTGTTCGGCGGGGAGCTGTTTTTT